This T cell receptor beta chain was documented in a study of cytomegalovirus exposure and HLA in healthy donors. This CDR3 is built from 12 residues. V was clipped by 2 bases and J by 5 bases, with 7 bases between them. Looked up from germline, CDR1 is SGHRS and CDR2 is YFSETQ. It was the roughly 110-subject validation cohort, separate from the approximately 690-subject first cohort, to which the donors belonged. Measured with immunoSEQ multiplex PCR; TCRdb has only the in-frame clones, and not every one. The repertoire holds a few hundred thousand clones, with about 90% as singletons. Sequenced material: PBMCs. This clonotype was sampled from a man aged 18 to 35 in good health and CMV-seropositive. The chain joins TRBV5-1 to TRBJ1-1; D is uncertain. CDR3 in amino acids: CASSFGETEAFF. Here the CDR3 DNA reads TGCGCCAGCAGCTTTGGGGAAACTGAAGCTTTCTTT.